This TCR beta chain originates from a study of shared clonotypes between healthy human individuals. This clone showed up just once. The naive CD8 fraction comprised CD45RO-negative cells positively selected for CCR7 and excluded terminally differentiated effector memory CD45RA+ cells. Profiled with immunoSEQ multiplex PCR; TCRdb holds only in-frame clones, not every one. This sample has almost 700,000 clones; just over 90% occur once, and the top ten carry about a quarter. Germline values: CDR1 SGHVS, CDR2 FQNEAQ. Unmatched junction bases numbered 6, after V lost 5 bases and J lost 2 bases. The CDR3 sequence is 14 residues long.

This sequence originates from a man younger than 40 in good health. Sequencing was done on a sample of naive CD8+ T cells sorted from blood. The chain couples TRBV7-8 to TRBJ2-7; TRBD1 matches at 7 bases. CDR3 region: CASSVWGQTYEQYF. CDR3 DNA: TGTGCCAGCAGCGTTTGGGGACAGACCTACGAGCAGTACTTC.